This paragraph covers one TCR beta chain sequence. Per the germline V gene, CDR1 is MDHEN and CDR2 is SYDVKM. The CDR3 consists of 16 residues. Trimming took off 4 bases at V and 2 bases at J, with 16 bases between the two ends. The data were taken from a study of shared clonotypes between healthy human individuals. Sequencing was performed with immunoSEQ multiplex PCR; in TCRdb, only in-frame clones are kept and a portion is missing. The data hold roughly 640,000 clones, with over 65% observed a single time. The specimen was memory CD4+ T cells sorted from blood. The subset was: CD45RA-negative fraction. The TCR comes from a young woman in good health. The J gene is TRBJ2-3, the V gene TRBV28; D may be TRBD1 (5 bases). Written as DNA, the CDR3 is TGTGCCAGCAGTTCTCCGGACACACTAAACACAGATACGCAGTATTTT. Residues: CASSSPDTLNTDTQYF.